This TCR beta chain emerged from a study of blood T cell repertoires in COVID-19. Whole-study context: Acute-phase and convalescent COVID-19 samples originated in the United States, Italy and Spain. T cells, B-cell-depleted T cells, or PBMCs provided the cDNA or gDNA that served as material.

The CDR3 totals 15 residues. Trimming left V 6 bases short and J 7 bases short, with 18 bases between. Per the germline V gene, CDR1 is SGHTA and CDR2 is FQGNSA. As processed by the authors: Reference gene primers were amplified, and this amplification served to estimate nucleated cell counts. Method: immunoSEQ multiplex PCR; TCRdb's copy keeps in-frame clones and lacks some. For V, J and clone size, that table is used; D and trimming come from the DNA. The sample records some 140,000 clones, around 87% being singletons. This TCR came from a man aged 50 to 60 with active COVID-19. This chain uses TRBV7-2 with TRBJ2-2, with D possibly TRBD2 on 6 matching bases. Sequencing was performed on peripheral blood. The CDR3 bases are TGTGCCAGCAGACAATCCGGGAGAACAAGCGGGGAGCTGTTTTTT. It encodes CASRQSGRTSGELFF.